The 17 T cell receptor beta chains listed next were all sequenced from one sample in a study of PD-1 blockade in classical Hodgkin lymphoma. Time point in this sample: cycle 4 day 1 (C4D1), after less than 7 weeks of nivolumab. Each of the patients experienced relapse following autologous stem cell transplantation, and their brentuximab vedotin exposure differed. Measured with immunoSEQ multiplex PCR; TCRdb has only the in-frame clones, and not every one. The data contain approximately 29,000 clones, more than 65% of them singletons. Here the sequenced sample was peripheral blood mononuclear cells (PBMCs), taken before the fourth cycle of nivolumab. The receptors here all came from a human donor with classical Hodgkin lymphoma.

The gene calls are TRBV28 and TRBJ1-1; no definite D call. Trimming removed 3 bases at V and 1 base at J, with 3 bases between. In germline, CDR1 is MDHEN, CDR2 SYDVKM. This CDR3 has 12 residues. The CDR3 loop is CASSFTNTEAFF. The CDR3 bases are TGTGCCAGCAGTTTCACGAACACTGAAGCTTTCTTT.

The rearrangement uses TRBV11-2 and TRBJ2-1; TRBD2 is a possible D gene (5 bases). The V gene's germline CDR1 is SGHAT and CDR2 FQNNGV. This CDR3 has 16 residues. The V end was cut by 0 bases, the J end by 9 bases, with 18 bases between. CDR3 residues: CASSLDTPTSLFEQFF. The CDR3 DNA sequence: TGTGCCAGCAGCTTAGACACTCCAACTAGTCTGTTTGAGCAGTTCTTC.

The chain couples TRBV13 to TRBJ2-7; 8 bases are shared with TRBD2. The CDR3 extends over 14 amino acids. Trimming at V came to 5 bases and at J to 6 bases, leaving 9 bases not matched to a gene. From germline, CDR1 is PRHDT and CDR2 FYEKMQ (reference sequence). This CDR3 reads CASSLRGSGAEQYF. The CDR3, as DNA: TGTGCCAGCAGCCTGAGGGGTAGCGGGGCCGAGCAGTACTTC.

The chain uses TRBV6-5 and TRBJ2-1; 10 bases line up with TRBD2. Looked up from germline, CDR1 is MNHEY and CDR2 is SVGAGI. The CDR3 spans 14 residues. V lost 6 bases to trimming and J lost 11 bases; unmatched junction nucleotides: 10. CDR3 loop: CASSQKSGGAKQFF. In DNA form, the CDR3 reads TGTGCCAGCAGCCAGAAGAGCGGGGGGGCCAAGCAGTTCTTC.

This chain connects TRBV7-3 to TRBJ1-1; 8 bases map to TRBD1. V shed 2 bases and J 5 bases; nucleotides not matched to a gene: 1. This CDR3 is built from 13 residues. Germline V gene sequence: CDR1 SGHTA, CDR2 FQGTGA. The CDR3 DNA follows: TGTGCCAGCAGCTTACACAGGGGGACTGAAGCTTTCTTT. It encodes CASSLHRGTEAFF.

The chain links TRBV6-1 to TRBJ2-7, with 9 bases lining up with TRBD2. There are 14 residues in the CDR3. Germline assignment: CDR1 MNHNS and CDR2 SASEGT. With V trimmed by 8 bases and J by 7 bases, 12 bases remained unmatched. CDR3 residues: CASSPGTSLIEQYF. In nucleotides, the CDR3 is TGTGCCAGCTCTCCCGGGACTAGCTTAATAGAGCAGTACTTC.

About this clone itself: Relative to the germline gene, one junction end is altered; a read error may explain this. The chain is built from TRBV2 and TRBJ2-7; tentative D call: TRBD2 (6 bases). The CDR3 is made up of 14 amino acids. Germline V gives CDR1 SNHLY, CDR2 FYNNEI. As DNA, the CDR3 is TGTGCCAGCAGCCGAATGGGGGGAAGGGTACCTTGGCACTTC. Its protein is CASSRMGGRVPWHF.

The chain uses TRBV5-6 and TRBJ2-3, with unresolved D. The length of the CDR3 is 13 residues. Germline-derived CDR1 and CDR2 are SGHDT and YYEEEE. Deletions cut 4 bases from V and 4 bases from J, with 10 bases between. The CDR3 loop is CASSRLIADTQYF. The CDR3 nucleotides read TGTGCCAGCAGCCGCCTCATTGCAGATACGCAGTATTTT.

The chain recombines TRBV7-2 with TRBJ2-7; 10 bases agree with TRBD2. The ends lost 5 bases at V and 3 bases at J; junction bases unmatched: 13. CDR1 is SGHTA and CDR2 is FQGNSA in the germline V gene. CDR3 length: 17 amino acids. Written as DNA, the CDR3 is TGTGCCAGCAGCATACAGGCTAGCGGGGGAACCTACTACGAGCAGTACTTC. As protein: CASSIQASGGTYYEQYF.

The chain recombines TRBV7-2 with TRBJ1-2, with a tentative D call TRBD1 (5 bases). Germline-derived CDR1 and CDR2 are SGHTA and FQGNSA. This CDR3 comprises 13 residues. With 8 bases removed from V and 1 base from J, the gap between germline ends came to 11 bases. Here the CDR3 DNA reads TGTGCCAGCCTTTCTCAGGGTAACTATGGCTACACCTTC. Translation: CASLSQGNYGYTF.

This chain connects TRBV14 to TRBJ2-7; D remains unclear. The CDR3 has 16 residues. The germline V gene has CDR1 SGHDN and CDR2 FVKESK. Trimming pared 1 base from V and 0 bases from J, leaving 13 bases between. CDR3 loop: CASSQATSKSSYEQYF. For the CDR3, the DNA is TGTGCCAGCAGCCAAGCAACGTCCAAGAGCTCCTACGAGCAGTACTTC.

The CDR3 here is CASSLEQGHSLFF. The CDR3 nucleotides are TGTGCCAGCAGCTTAGAACAAGGTCATAGCCTGTTTTTT. The chain links TRBV7-2 to TRBJ1-4; D not resolved. There are 13 residues in the CDR3. Germline V gives CDR1 SGHTA, CDR2 FQGNSA. V dropped 1 base and J dropped 14 bases, with 14 bases sitting between them.

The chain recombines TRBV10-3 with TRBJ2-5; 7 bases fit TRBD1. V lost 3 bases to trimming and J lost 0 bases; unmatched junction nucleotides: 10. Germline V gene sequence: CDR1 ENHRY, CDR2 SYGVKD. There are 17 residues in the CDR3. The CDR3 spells CAISERGQAKYQETQYF. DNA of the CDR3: TGTGCCATCAGTGAACGCGGACAGGCAAAGTACCAAGAGACCCAGTACTTC.

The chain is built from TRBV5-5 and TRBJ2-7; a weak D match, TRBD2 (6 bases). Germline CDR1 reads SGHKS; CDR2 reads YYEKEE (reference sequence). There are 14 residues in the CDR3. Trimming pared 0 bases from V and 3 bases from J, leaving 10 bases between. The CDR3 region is CASSLAGGNYEQYF. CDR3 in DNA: TGTGCCAGCAGCTTGGCCGGGGGAAACTACGAGCAGTACTTC.

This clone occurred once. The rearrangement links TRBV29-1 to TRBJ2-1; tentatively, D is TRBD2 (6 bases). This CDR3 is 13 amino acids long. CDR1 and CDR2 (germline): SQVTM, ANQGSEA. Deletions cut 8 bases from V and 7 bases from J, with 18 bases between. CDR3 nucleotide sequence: TGCAGCTCAACCGGGGGTATGGGTAATGAGCAGTTCTTC. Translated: CSSTGGMGNEQFF.

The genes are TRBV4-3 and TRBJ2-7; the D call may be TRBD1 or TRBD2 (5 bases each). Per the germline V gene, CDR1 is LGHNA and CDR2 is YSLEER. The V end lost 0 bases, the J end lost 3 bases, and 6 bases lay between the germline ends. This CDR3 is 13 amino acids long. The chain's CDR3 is CASSQDGGYEQYF. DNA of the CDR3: TGCGCCAGCAGCCAAGATGGGGGCTACGAGCAGTACTTC.

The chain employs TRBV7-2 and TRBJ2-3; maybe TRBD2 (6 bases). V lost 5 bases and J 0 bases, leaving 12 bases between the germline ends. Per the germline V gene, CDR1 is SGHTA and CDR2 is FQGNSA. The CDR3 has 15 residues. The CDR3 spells CASSTRGSSTDTQYF. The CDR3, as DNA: TGTGCCAGCAGCACGCGGGGCAGCAGCACAGATACGCAGTATTTT.